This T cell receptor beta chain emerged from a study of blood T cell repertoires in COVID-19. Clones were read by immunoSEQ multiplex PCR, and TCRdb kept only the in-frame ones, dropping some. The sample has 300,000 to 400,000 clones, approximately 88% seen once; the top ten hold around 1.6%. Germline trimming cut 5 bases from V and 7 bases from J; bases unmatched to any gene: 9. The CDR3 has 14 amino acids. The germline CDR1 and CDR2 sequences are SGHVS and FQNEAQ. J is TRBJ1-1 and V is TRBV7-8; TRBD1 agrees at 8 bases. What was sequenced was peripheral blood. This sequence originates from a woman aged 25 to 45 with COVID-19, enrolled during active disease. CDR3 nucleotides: TGTGCCAGCAGCCCCCGGACAGGGAACGGTGAAGCTTTCTTT. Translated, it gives CASSPRTGNGEAFF.